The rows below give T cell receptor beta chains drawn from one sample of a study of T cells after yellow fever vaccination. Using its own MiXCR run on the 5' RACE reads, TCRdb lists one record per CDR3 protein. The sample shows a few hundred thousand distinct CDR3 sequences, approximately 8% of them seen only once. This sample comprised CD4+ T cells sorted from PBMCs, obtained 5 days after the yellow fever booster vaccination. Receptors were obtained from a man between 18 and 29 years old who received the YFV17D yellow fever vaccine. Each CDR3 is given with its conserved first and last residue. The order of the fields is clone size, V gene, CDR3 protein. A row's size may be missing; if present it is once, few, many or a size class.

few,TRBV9,CASSVGTDKFATQYF
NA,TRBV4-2,CASSQSLRNEQFF
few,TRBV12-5,CASGLILTQSIYNEQFF
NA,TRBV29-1,CSVAIWGASTDTQYF
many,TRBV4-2,CASSPGQTLDTEAFF
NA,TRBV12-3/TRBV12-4,CASKAGGGNEQFF
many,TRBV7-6,CASSLNIQAGGETQYF
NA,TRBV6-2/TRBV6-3,CASSQGLAGLRTDTQYF
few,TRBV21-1,CASSRRDRGSWGEAFF
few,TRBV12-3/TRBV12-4,CASSPQVGNQPQHF
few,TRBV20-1,CSAPGGQPGTASNSEQYF
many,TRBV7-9,CASSLGSGGQETQYF
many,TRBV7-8,CASSLIDKGTQYF
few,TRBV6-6,CASSYDTMNTEAFF
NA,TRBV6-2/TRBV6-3,CASSYPYNEQFF
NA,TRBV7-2,CASSFVTSETQYF
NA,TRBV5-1,CASSLTGSNYGYTF
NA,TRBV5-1,CASSLEGRHNEQFF
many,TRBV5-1,CASSSVGVTDTQYF
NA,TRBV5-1,CASSLGPSRGTDTQYF
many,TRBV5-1,CASSYDSDNYGYTF
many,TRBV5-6,CASSINYGYTF
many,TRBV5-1,CASSFLTEYGYTF
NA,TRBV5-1,CASSLPGTGNTIYF
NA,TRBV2,CASSYDRPHQPQHF
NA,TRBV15,CATSGGRWNTEAFF
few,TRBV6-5,CASSRTRITGSSQPQHF
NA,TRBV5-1,CASSLPRTYEQYF
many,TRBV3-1,CASNRPGSGNSPLHF
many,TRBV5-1,CASSLGNLRETQYF
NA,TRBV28,CASVRLTEQFF
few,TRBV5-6,CASSPLAGGFQETQYF
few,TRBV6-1,CASSDGQGATKTQYF
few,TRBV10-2,CASSDRGTGNTIYF
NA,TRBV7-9,CASALGGQPLHF